These T cell receptor beta chains were read from a single sample in a study of T cell repertoires in cytomegalovirus infection. In TCRdb, the reads were re-called with MiXCR into one record per CDR3 protein. The data show under 150,000 distinct CDR3 sequences, 20% to 30% seen once. No antigen has been assigned to these receptors. Sequencing was done on a sample of PBMCs, sequenced either directly or after in vitro stimulation (not recorded which). The receptors here all came from a human donor in good health (CMV status not recorded). Some clones in this sample may be carry-over from other donors' samples. The CDR3 runs from the conserved cysteine through the conserved F or W. Each record gives: V gene, D gene, J gene, clone size, CDR3 protein, CDR3 DNA. A D gene is named only where the DNA matches it firmly. Rows give clone size only sometimes, using once, few, many, or a class for an expanded clone.

V: TRBV6-2/TRBV6-3; D: -; J: TRBJ1-5; size: many; CDR3: CASSYSVGSNQPQHF; DNA: TGTGCCAGCAGTTACTCCGTAGGTAGCAATCAGCCCCAGCATTTT
V: TRBV19; D: TRBD1; J: TRBJ2-2; size: many; CDR3: CASSTRQGTGELFF; DNA: TGTGCCAGTAGTACCCGACAGGGGACCGGGGAGCTGTTTTTT
V: TRBV7-3; D: TRBD1; J: TRBJ1-1; size: many; CDR3: CASSLFGTGVTEAFF; DNA: TGTGCCAGCAGCTTATTTGGGACAGGGGTCACTGAAGCTTTCTTT
V: TRBV29-1; D: TRBD1; J: TRBJ2-3; size: -; CDR3: CSVVNFPTGGVADTQYF; DNA: TGCAGCGTTGTAAACTTTCCGACAGGGGGTGTCGCGGATACGCAGTATTTT
V: TRBV4-2; D: TRBD1; J: TRBJ1-5; size: -; CDR3: CASSIAGGNQPQHF; DNA: TGTGCCAGCAGCATCGCAGGGGGTAATCAGCCCCAGCATTTT
V: TRBV20-1; D: TRBD2; J: TRBJ2-1; size: few; CDR3: CSARQRTSGSAEQFF; DNA: TGCAGTGCTAGACAAAGGACTAGCGGGAGCGCTGAGCAGTTCTTC
V: TRBV6-5; D: -; J: TRBJ2-7; size: once; CDR3: CASSYRGTLNEQYF; DNA: TGTGCCAGCAGTTATCGGGGTACCCTCAACGAGCAGTACTTC
V: TRBV7-2; D: TRBD1; J: TRBJ2-3; size: -; CDR3: CASSSRTGGTDTQYF; DNA: TGTGCCAGCAGCTCAAGGACAGGGGGGACAGATACGCAGTATTTT
V: TRBV7-2; D: -; J: TRBJ2-1; size: many; CDR3: CASSAITGNEQFF; DNA: TGTGCCAGCAGCGCTATAACCGGTAATGAGCAGTTCTTC
V: TRBV7-6; D: -; J: TRBJ2-1; size: many; CDR3: CASSLGQSDNEQFF; DNA: TGTGCCAGCAGCCTCGGACAGTCAGACAATGAGCAGTTCTTC
V: TRBV29-1; D: -; J: TRBJ2-1; size: few; CDR3: CSVVAIEQFF; DNA: TGCAGCGTTGTAGCTATCGAGCAGTTCTTC
V: TRBV30; D: TRBD1; J: TRBJ2-5; size: -; CDR3: CAWRTQGAAETQYF; DNA: TGTGCCTGGAGGACACAGGGGGCTGCAGAGACCCAGTACTTC
V: TRBV5-4; D: TRBD2; J: TRBJ2-3; size: few; CDR3: CASSSTSGTDTQYF; DNA: TGTGCCAGCAGCTCGACTAGCGGGACAGATACGCAGTATTTT
V: TRBV19; D: TRBD2; J: TRBJ2-3; size: -; CDR3: CASSIDHGGRADTQYF; DNA: TGTGCCAGTAGTATAGATCACGGAGGGAGGGCAGATACGCAGTATTTT
V: TRBV7-6; D: TRBD1; J: TRBJ1-2; size: once; CDR3: CASSAPGQGNYGYTF; DNA: TGTGCCAGCAGCGCCCCGGGACAGGGGAACTATGGCTACACCTTC